The 25 T cell receptor beta chains reported below all come from one sample, sequenced in a study of blood T cell repertoires in COVID-19. TCRdb's copy holds only in-frame clones and misses some; the assay was immunoSEQ multiplex PCR. The data hold roughly 110,000 clones, with about two thirds observed a single time. Sequenced: peripheral blood. The receptors come from a human donor with acute or convalescent COVID-19. The donor label of this sample is uncertain.

The rearrangement uses TRBV28 and TRBJ1-2; 10 bases align to TRBD1. Trimming took 4 bases from V and 2 from J; bases not matched to a gene: 4. Germline values: CDR1 MDHEN, CDR2 SYDVKM. The CDR3 is 15 residues long. As DNA, the CDR3 is TGTGCCAGCAGTTCGGACAGGGGGAAAAACTATGGCTACACCTTC. Translation gives CASSSDRGKNYGYTF.

The chain has TRBV11-3 and TRBJ2-2; tentative D call: TRBD2 (6 bases). CDR1 and CDR2 (germline): SGHNT, YENEEA. This CDR3 region has 14 residues. The ends were cut back, 0 bases at V and 6 bases at J, with 8 bases in the middle. Here the CDR3 DNA reads TGTGCCAGCAGCTTAGAGGCGGGACCCGGGGAGCTGTTTTTT. It encodes CASSLEAGPGELFF.

The chain couples TRBV6-5 to TRBJ2-6, with D unclear. The CDR3 is 15 amino acids. Between the trimmed V and J ends, which lost 7 bases and 2 bases, there was a span of 12 bases. From germline, CDR1 is MNHEY and CDR2 SVGAGI. The CDR3 coding sequence is TGTGCCAGCACCCCCCGCGGCCCTGGGGCCAACGTCCTGACTTTC. It codes for CASTPRGPGANVLTF.

The rearrangement links TRBV5-6 to TRBJ1-6, with D perhaps matching TRBD1 (5 bases). The CDR3 has 16 residues. The V gene lost 1 base and the J gene lost 8 bases, with 16 bases spanning the gap. Germline-derived CDR1 and CDR2 are SGHDT and YYEEEE. CDR3 region: CASSLYRRGYDSPLHF. CDR3 coding DNA: TGTGCCAGCAGCTTGTATAGGAGGGGATATGATTCACCCCTCCACTTT.

The V and J genes are TRBV19 and TRBJ2-4, with unresolved D. The CDR3 length is 19 residues. V dropped 3 bases and J dropped 0 bases, with 21 bases sitting between them. CDR1 and CDR2 from the germline V gene are LNHDA and SQIVND (reference sequence). The CDR3 nucleotides are TGTGCCAGTAGTATTTCAGCAGATAGCATCGTCGTAGCCAAAAACATTCAGTACTTC. Encoded protein: CASSISADSIVVAKNIQYF.

The J gene is TRBJ2-2, the V gene TRBV3-1 (or the pseudogene TRBV3-2); possible D gene TRBD1, 6 bases. This CDR3 comprises 17 residues. Germline values: CDR1 LGHDT, CDR2 YNNKEL (reference sequence). The ends were cut back, 5 bases at V and 1 base at J, with 17 bases in the middle. The CDR3 region is CASSRITTGENTGELFF. The CDR3 DNA reads as TGTGCCAGCAGCAGGATAACGACAGGAGAGAACACCGGGGAGCTGTTTTTT.

The CDR3: CASSSPVAGGPYNEQFF. DNA for the CDR3: TGTGCCAGCAGCTCCCCCGTAGCGGGGGGGCCTTACAATGAGCAGTTCTTC. The chain uses TRBV7-9 and TRBJ2-1; 11 positions agree with TRBD2. The V and J ends lost 4 bases and 4 bases, in that order; junction bases with no gene match: 9. This CDR3 region has 17 residues. CDR1 is SEHNR, CDR2 FQNEAQ, per germline (reference sequence).

This clone was detected a few times. The chain combines TRBV6-6 with TRBJ1-2; 8 bases are a match to TRBD1. Germline V CDR1 and CDR2: MNHNY, SVGAGI (reference sequence). The CDR3 contains 13 residues. The junction had 10 bases not matched to a gene; V was cut back by 7 bases and J by 9 bases. The CDR3 sequence: CASTRTGYQSYTF. DNA for the CDR3: TGTGCCAGCACTCGGACAGGGTATCAGAGCTACACCTTC.

This chain joins TRBV7-9 and TRBJ1-2; D not resolved. Trimming removed 2 bases from V and 8 bases from J, with 18 bases in between. The CDR3 is made up of 15 amino acids. From germline, CDR1 is SEHNR and CDR2 FQNEAQ (reference sequence). The CDR3 region has the DNA TGTGCCAGCAGCTTAAATTCCCAGGTCGGGGAGGGCTACACCTTC. It encodes CASSLNSQVGEGYTF.

This chain joins TRBV7-6 and TRBJ1-1; TRBD1 matches 7 bases. Germline CDR1 is SGHVS and CDR2 is FNYEAQ. The J segment lost 5 bases and the V segment lost 5 bases, leaving 8 bases of the junction unmatched. This CDR3 spans 14 amino acids. Written as DNA, the CDR3 is TGTGCCAGCAGCCCCCGACAGGGTGGGACTGAAGCTTTCTTT. As protein: CASSPRQGGTEAFF.

The chain links TRBV28 to TRBJ2-1; 12 bases line up with TRBD2. The trim removed 5 bases at V and 9 bases at J, leaving 5 bases unmatched. Germline V gene lookup returns CDR1 MDHEN and CDR2 SYDVKM. This CDR3 has 14 residues. CDR3 DNA: TGTGCCAGCAGTCAACTAGCGGGGGGTGGTGAGCAGTTCTTC. Translating gives CASSQLAGGGEQFF.

The V gene is TRBV7-2, the J gene TRBJ1-2, with D maybe TRBD1 (6 bases). V was pared by 5 bases and J by 0 bases, with 16 bases between. CDR3 length equals 16 residues. Germline CDR1 is SGHTA and CDR2 is FQGNSA. CDR3 in DNA: TGTGCCAGCAGCCCCGGGGGGCCAGCTACTAACTATGGCTACACCTTC. Protein sequence: CASSPGGPATNYGYTF.

The CDR3 spells CAAGLAGPNEQFF. CDR3 coding DNA: TGTGCCGCGGGACTAGCGGGCCCCAATGAGCAGTTCTTC. The rearrangement uses TRBV4-2 and TRBJ2-1; TRBD2 matches at 12 bases. The germline gives CDR1 LGHNA, CDR2 YNFKEQ. The length of the CDR3 is 13 residues. Trimming at V came to 11 bases and at J to 6 bases, leaving 5 bases not matched to a gene.

The chain carries TRBV2 and TRBJ2-3, with TRBD2 matching over 11 bases. There are 15 residues in the CDR3. J gave up 8 bases and V 9 bases, and 13 bases lay outside the gene matches. CDR1 and CDR2 (germline): SNHLY, FYNNEI. The CDR3 DNA is TGTGCCAGACGACTAACTAGCGGGGGAGGGGGTACGCAGTATTTT. Translated: CARRLTSGGGGTQYF.

The gene calls are TRBV10-2 and TRBJ1-5; D is uncertain. The CDR3 runs 13 residues. Germline loops: CDR1 WSHSY, CDR2 SAAADI. Trimming cost V 7 bases and J 0 bases, with 7 bases left between them. Here the CDR3 DNA reads TGCGCCAGCACTAGTGGTAGCAATCAGCCCCAGCATTTT. Its translation is CASTSGSNQPQHF.

The chain has TRBV7-9 and TRBJ1-4, with D possibly matching TRBD1 (6 bases). The V gene lost 6 bases and the J gene lost 12 bases, with 23 bases spanning the gap. The CDR3 is 15 amino acids. Germline V gives CDR1 SEHNR, CDR2 FQNEAQ (reference sequence). In nucleotides, the CDR3 is TGTGCCAGCAGGGACTTCAGGGGCAGGGACGGTGAACTGTTTTTT. Its translation: CASRDFRGRDGELFF.

The chain couples TRBV10-1 to TRBJ1-1, with a possible D match to TRBD1 (5 bases). The CDR3 length is 13 residues. Trimming removed 4 bases from V and 3 bases from J, with 9 bases in between. Germline V lookup: CDR1 WNHNN, CDR2 SYGVQD (reference sequence). For the CDR3, the DNA is TGCGCCAGCAGTGTAGGGGTGGACACTGAAGCTTTCTTT. Translating gives CASSVGVDTEAFF.

Worth noting for this clone: Other DNA sequences from this sample encode an identical CDR3 as well. The gene calls are TRBV5-1 and TRBJ2-1; 14 nucleotides align to TRBD2. Germline-derived CDR1 and CDR2 are SGHRS and YFSETQ. With 4 bases clipped from V and 0 bases from J, the junction kept 6 bases outside the gene matches. This CDR3 region has 18 residues. CDR3 in amino acids: CASSPGLAGVLSYNEQFF. The CDR3 DNA is TGCGCCAGCAGCCCGGGACTAGCGGGGGTCCTCTCCTACAATGAGCAGTTCTTC.

The V and J genes are TRBV30 and TRBJ2-1, with TRBD2 matching over 11 bases. The V segment lost 1 base and the J segment 0 bases; nucleotides outside the gene matches: 2. The V gene's germline CDR1 is GTSNPN and CDR2 SVGIG (reference sequence). This CDR3 is 16 amino acids long. CDR3 protein: CAWSALAGGSYNEQFF. The CDR3, as DNA: TGTGCCTGGAGTGCTCTAGCGGGGGGCTCCTACAATGAGCAGTTCTTC.

The CDR3 DNA reads as TGTGCCAGCAGGTTCCTATTGGGGGGTGGACAGCCCCAGCATTTT. Encoded protein: CASRFLLGGGQPQHF. The rearrangement uses TRBV28 and TRBJ1-5; tentative D call: TRBD1 (5 bases). V lost 6 bases, J lost 7 bases, and 19 bases lay in between. The CDR3 is made up of 15 amino acids. Per germline, CDR1 MDHEN and CDR2 SYDVKM.

V gene TRBV24-1 combines with J gene TRBJ2-3, with a possible D match to TRBD1 (6 bases). Germline-derived CDR1 and CDR2 are KGHDR and SFDVKD. The CDR3 length is 17 residues. V lost 3 bases, J lost 2 bases, and 17 bases lay in between. The DNA for the CDR3 is TGTGCCACCAGTGATCCTAGGACAGCAACCTCCACAGATACGCAGTATTTT. Translated, it gives CATSDPRTATSTDTQYF.

The sample holds many counts of this clone. The chain carries TRBV6-5 and TRBJ1-2; TRBD1 might be the D (6 bases). The germline V gene encodes CDR1 MNHEY and CDR2 SVGAGI. Trimming removed 5 bases at V and 6 bases at J, with 13 bases between. The CDR3 is 13 amino acids. The chain's CDR3 is CASSLRDINGYTF. The CDR3 DNA is TGTGCCAGCAGTCTCCGGGACATCAATGGCTACACCTTC.

The chain joins TRBV6-5 to TRBJ2-1; 10 bases match TRBD1. CDR1 MNHEY and CDR2 SVGAGI come from the germline V gene. After removal of 5 bases from V and 0 bases from J, the junction contained 1 base not matched to a gene. The CDR3 sequence is 15 residues long. The CDR3 here is CASSRTGGSYNEQFF. The CDR3 bases are TGTGCCAGCAGTCGGACAGGGGGCTCCTACAATGAGCAGTTCTTC.

The chain couples TRBV30 to TRBJ1-2; no clear D gene. The germline V gene has CDR1 GTSNPN and CDR2 SVGIG (reference sequence). V was trimmed by 2 bases and J by 8 bases, leaving 12 bases between them. The CDR3 has 12 amino acids. CDR3 protein: CAWSPSRSGYTF. CDR3 DNA sequence: TGTGCCTGGAGTCCCTCCCGTTCGGGCTACACCTTC.

V is TRBV11-2 and J is TRBJ2-5; a possible D gene is TRBD2 (5 bases). Between the trimmed V and J ends, which lost 5 bases and 6 bases, there was a span of 13 bases. The germline V gene has CDR1 SGHAT and CDR2 FQNNGV. The CDR3 spans 13 residues. The CDR3 sequence: CASSPLGRKTQYF. The DNA of the CDR3 is TGTGCCAGCAGCCCACTAGGCCGGAAGACCCAGTACTTC.